A single T cell receptor (beta chain) is shown here with its context. Resections obtained during corrective heart surgery supplied the thymus tissue. These data come from a study of human thymus T cells. Clones were read by immunoSEQ multiplex PCR, and TCRdb kept only the in-frame ones, dropping some. Among 75,000 to 90,000 clones listed, approximately 96% were seen once. V was clipped by 7 bases and J by 0 bases; unmatched bases: 7. The CDR3 totals 16 residues. Germline V CDR1 and CDR2: SGDLS, YYNGEE. This chain uses TRBV9 with TRBJ2-6; 7 nucleotides align to TRBD1. The sequenced sample consisted of thymus tissue. The receptor was isolated from a boy in the first two years of life with a congenital heart defect but otherwise immunologically healthy. The CDR3 DNA reads TGTGCCAGCGGGGACAGCCTATTCTCTGGGGCCAACGTCCTGACTTTC. Its protein is CASGDSLFSGANVLTF.